The clone carrying this TCR beta chain appeared once. This sample is drawn from a study of blood T cell repertoires in COVID-19. Study information: The United States, Italy and Spain were the sources of the acute and convalescent COVID-19 samples.

Clones were read by immunoSEQ multiplex PCR, and TCRdb kept only the in-frame ones, dropping some. The data show about 120,000 clones, 70% to 90% seen once. Germline V gives CDR1 DFQATT, CDR2 SNEGSKA (reference sequence). The CDR3 extends over 11 amino acids. Trimming took off 5 bases at V and 8 bases at J, with 11 bases between the two ends. V gene TRBV20-1 combines with J gene TRBJ2-3; D unresolved. The origin of this receptor is a woman in her forties or fifties with acute or convalescent COVID-19. Source material: peripheral blood. Here the CDR3 reads CSARSPGTQYF. Written as DNA, the CDR3 is TGCAGTGCTCGCTCACCAGGTACGCAGTATTTT.